This TCR beta chain emerged from a study of cytomegalovirus exposure and HLA in healthy donors. About the research overall: Earlier sequencing of 150 million to 200 million T cells yielded 95 million to 120 million unique TCR beta sequences.

Notes on the study in general: Most of the TCR beta V segments (in an earlier analysis) were productive either about 87% or about 30% of the time. The authors later found HLA-associated TCR beta chains more clonally expanded than equally common others.

As regards this clone: Antigen specificity is unknown.

This CDR3 spans 15 amino acids. Per germline, CDR1 SNHLY and CDR2 FYNNEI. V shed 7 bases, J shed 2 bases, and the junction held 4 bases outside the gene matches. Vbeta (60) and Jbeta (13) primers were used in the PCR. Repertoires were generated with immunoSEQ multiplex PCR, while TCRdb's copy carries only in-frame clones and drops some. The repertoire holds about 97,000 clones, with around 85% as singletons. Although they were nominally healthy when sampled, donors likely had unrecorded immune exposures. Sequenced material: PBMCs. The TCR originated in a middle-aged man in good health and CMV-seropositive. The J gene is TRBJ2-6, the V gene TRBV2; 8 bases agree with TRBD1. The chain's CDR3 is CASTPQGAGANVLTF. Here the CDR3 DNA reads TGTGCCAGCACCCCACAGGGGGCTGGGGCCAACGTCCTGACTTTC.